These 22 T cell receptor beta chains share one sample of origin, sequenced in a study of blood T cells in healthy people across ages. It was with a sample-barcoded 5' primer and a J-beta primer mix that a second PCR of roughly 7 to 12 cycles was run. Via MiXCR, TCRdb re-called the 5' RACE reads, giving one row per CDR3 protein. The data contain roughly 1,300,000 distinct CDR3 sequences, approximately 59% of them singletons. Sequencing was done on a sample of blood. These receptor sequences come from a man aged 18-30 years in good health.

This clonotype occurred a few times. The chain recombines TRBV10-1 with TRBJ2-1; no reliable D call. The V gene lost 7 bases and the J gene lost 7 bases, with 14 bases spanning the gap. The CDR3 is 13 amino acids. Germline CDR1 is WNHNN and CDR2 is SYGVQD (reference sequence). CDR3 sequence: CASTWSLGNEQFF. The CDR3 DNA follows: TGCGCCAGCACTTGGTCCCTTGGGAATGAGCAGTTCTTC.

This chain uses TRBV7-8 with TRBJ2-2; TRBD2 matches at 14 bases. There are 21 residues in the CDR3. V was pared by 2 bases and J by 4 bases, with 15 bases of the junction left unmatched. CDR1 is SGHVS and CDR2 is FQNEAQ in the germline V gene. The CDR3: CASSLKGLAGVRTRFTGELFF. CDR3 in DNA: TGTGCCAGCAGCTTAAAGGGACTAGCGGGAGTTAGAACTCGGTTCACCGGGGAGCTGTTTTTT.

This clonotype has only a few counts. The rearrangement links TRBV28 to TRBJ1-5; 11 nucleotides agree with TRBD1. With V trimmed by 5 bases and J by 4 bases, 4 bases remained unmatched. Germline assignment: CDR1 MDHEN and CDR2 SYDVKM. CDR3 size: 15 residues. In DNA form, the CDR3 reads TGTGCCAGCAGTGGGGGACAGGGGGGAAATCAGCCCCAGCATTTT. Residues: CASSGGQGGNQPQHF.

The gene calls are TRBV25-1 and TRBJ2-3; a weak D match, TRBD1 (5 bases). Deletions cut 2 bases from V and 6 bases from J, with 12 bases between. This CDR3 contains 14 residues. Germline V gives CDR1 MGHDK, CDR2 SYGVNS. The CDR3 loop reads CASSERAPGDTQYF. The CDR3 coding sequence is TGTGCCAGCAGTGAACGGGCCCCAGGGGATACGCAGTATTTT.

To note about this clonotype: Just one base apart from a much larger clone, this may be a read error. The chain carries TRBV7-9 and TRBJ2-5; D gene uncertain. The CDR3 has 12 residues. Looked up from germline, CDR1 is SEHNR and CDR2 is FQNEAQ (reference sequence). CDR3 protein: CVSSSRKETQYF. The DNA of the CDR3 is TGTGTCAGCAGCTCTAGGAAAGAGACCCAGTACTTC. The whole variable domain, filled in from reference TRBV7-9 and TRBJ2-5, reads DTGVSQNPRHKITKRGQNVTFRCDPISEHNRLYWYRQTLGQGPEFLTYFQNEAQLEKSRLLSDRFSAERPKGSFSTLEIQRTEQGDSAMYLCVSSSRKETQYFGPGTRLLVL.

In this sample, this clonotype turned up a few times. V usage is TRBV4-2 and J usage is TRBJ2-7; 7 nucleotides agree with TRBD1. The CDR3 has 13 residues. Germline V gives CDR1 LGHNA, CDR2 YNFKEQ. The V and J ends lost 8 bases and 2 bases, in that order; junction bases with no gene match: 6. CDR3 nucleotide sequence: TGTGCCAGCGCGAAAACAGGGGCCTACGAGCAGTACTTC. As protein: CASAKTGAYEQYF.

This clonotype was recorded many times. Given a much more abundant clone one base away, this may be a read error. The chain links TRBV4-2 to TRBJ2-6; TRBD2 is a possible D gene (5 bases). The germline V gene encodes CDR1 LGHNA and CDR2 YNFKEQ. The CDR3 runs 16 residues. The germline V and J ends were trimmed by 0 bases and 2 bases, with 8 bases remaining between them. CDR3 nucleotides: TGTGCCAGCAGCCAAGAGGGAGCCACTGGGGCCAACGTCCTGACTTTC. As protein: CASSQEGATGANVLTF.

This clonotype was seen only a few times. This sequence joins TRBV9 and TRBJ2-7; D call uncertain. The germline gives CDR1 SGDLS, CDR2 YYNGEE. This CDR3 region has 11 residues. Trimming left V 0 bases short and J 7 bases short, with 5 bases between. CDR3 nucleotide sequence: TGTGCCAGCAGCGTAGGTCCAGAGCAGTACTTC. Its protein is CASSVGPEQYF.

This rearrangement joins TRBV6-5 to TRBJ2-5; D gene uncertain. With 2 bases removed from V and 2 bases from J, the gap between germline ends came to 12 bases. The germline V gene has CDR1 MNHEY and CDR2 SVGAGI. This CDR3 region has 15 residues. DNA for the CDR3: TGTGCCAGCAGTTACACGTATAAAGCGCAAGAGACCCAGTACTTC. Its protein is CASSYTYKAQETQYF.

This chain uses TRBV12-3 or TRBV12-4 with TRBJ1-6; 7 bases map to TRBD1. V lost 7 bases and J lost 7; bases outside the gene matches: 4. The CDR3 sequence is 13 residues long. Here the CDR3 reads CASTGDRNSPLHF. For the CDR3, the DNA is TGTGCCAGCACGGGGGACAGAAATTCACCCCTCCACTTT.

As concerns this clonotype: Just one base apart from a much larger clone, this may be a read error. J is TRBJ2-5 and V is TRBV6-1; tentative D call: TRBD1 (6 bases). Matching the DNA end better, TRBJ2-7 makes the J call doubtful. CDR3 length: 15 residues. Germline-derived CDR1 and CDR2 are MNHNS and SASEGT. The DNA of the CDR3 is TGTGCCAGCAGTGAAGGGCAGGGGACCCCCTACGAGCAGTACTTC. Translation gives CASSEGQGTPYEQYF.

The V and J genes are TRBV12-3 or TRBV12-4 and TRBJ1-5; 8 bases line up with TRBD1. The CDR3 has 14 residues. After removal of 6 bases from V and 5 bases from J, the junction contained 6 bases not matched to a gene. This CDR3 reads CASSTTGADQPQHF. The CDR3 nucleotides read TGTGCCAGCAGCACGACAGGGGCGGATCAGCCCCAGCATTTT.

This clonotype was detected many times. The gene calls are TRBV27 and TRBJ2-3; D not resolved. Trimming took off 1 base at V and 4 bases at J, with 6 bases between the two ends. CDR3 length: 13 residues. Germline loops: CDR1 MNHEY, CDR2 SMNVEV (reference sequence). The CDR3 DNA reads TGTGCCAGCAGTTTATTGGGCGCAGATACGCAGTATTTT. Its protein product is CASSLLGADTQYF.

This clonotype was detected only once. This chain joins TRBV25-1 and TRBJ2-7; D call uncertain. Per the germline V gene, CDR1 is MGHDK and CDR2 is SYGVNS. V gave up 6 bases and J gave up 2 bases, with 14 bases separating them. CDR3 length: 14 residues. CDR3 DNA: TGTGCCAGCAGGGGTGACGCCAACCCCTACGAGCAGTACTTC. This codes for CASRGDANPYEQYF.

The chain has TRBV20-1 and TRBJ2-3, with D maybe TRBD1 (5 bases). Germline assignment: CDR1 DFQATT and CDR2 SNEGSKA (reference sequence). CDR3 size: 14 residues. V lost 4 bases to trimming and J lost 2 bases, with 13 bases between them. CDR3 coding DNA: TGCAGTGCTACTGATCAGGGTTACACAGATACGCAGTATTTT. Translation: CSATDQGYTDTQYF.

There are many counts of this clonotype. V is TRBV7-2 and J is TRBJ2-3; D ambiguous. V dropped 3 bases and J dropped 2 bases, with 6 bases sitting between them. Germline V gene sequence: CDR1 SGHTA, CDR2 FQGNSA. This CDR3 is 13 amino acids long. CDR3 sequence: CASSLYITDTQYF. The DNA of the CDR3 is TGTGCCAGCAGCTTGTATATCACAGATACGCAGTATTTT. The whole variable domain, remainder taken from reference TRBV7-2 and TRBJ2-3, is GAGVSQSPSNKVTEKGKDVELRCDPISGHTALYWYRQSLGQGLEFLIYFQGNSAPDKSGLPSDRFSAERTGGSVSTLTIQRTQQEDSAVYLCASSLYITDTQYFGPGTRLTVL.

This chain uses TRBV5-1 with TRBJ2-7, with TRBD1 matching 11 bases. The ends lost 7 bases at V and 0 bases at J; junction bases unmatched: 3. The germline CDR1 and CDR2 sequences are SGHRS and YFSETQ. The CDR3 extends over 14 amino acids. This CDR3 reads CASGQGALSYEQYF. The CDR3 region has the DNA TGCGCCAGCGGACAGGGGGCCCTCTCCTACGAGCAGTACTTC.

In nucleotides, the CDR3 is TGTGCCAGCAGCTTATCTCAAGTCCCTTCCTCCTACAATGAGCAGTTCTTC. Its protein is CASSLSQVPSSYNEQFF. The rearrangement joins TRBV7-6 to TRBJ2-1; D not certain. The V and J ends lost 2 bases and 0 bases respectively, with 14 bases between them. CDR1 is SGHVS, CDR2 FNYEAQ, per germline. This CDR3 has 17 amino acids.

This rearrangement joins TRBV7-9 to TRBJ2-2; 8 nucleotides match TRBD2. CDR3 length: 17 amino acids. Unmatched junction bases numbered 7, after V lost 3 bases and J lost 1 base. The germline gives CDR1 SEHNR, CDR2 FQNEAQ (reference sequence). The CDR3 coding sequence is TGTGCCAGCAGCTTCGGGGCTCTAGCGGGGAACACCGGGGAGCTGTTTTTT. It codes for CASSFGALAGNTGELFF.

The V call is TRBV11-2, the J call TRBJ2-1, with 8 bases matching TRBD2. The germline V gene has CDR1 SGHAT and CDR2 FQNNGV. The CDR3 spans 15 residues. V was pared by 7 bases and J by 7 bases, with 12 bases of the junction left unmatched. This CDR3 reads CASTSWRERENEQFF. CDR3 DNA sequence: TGTGCCAGCACCTCTTGGCGGGAGCGGGAGAATGAGCAGTTCTTC.

The chain is built from TRBV7-7 and TRBJ1-1; the match to TRBD1 covers 8 bases. Trimming removed 3 bases from V and 1 base from J; junction bases left unmatched: 16. This CDR3 contains 19 residues. Germline V CDR1 and CDR2: SSHAT, FNYEAQ (reference sequence). DNA of the CDR3: TGTGCCAGCAGCTTTGCGGCAGGGGGCCCGGGTGACCAGAACACTGAAGCTTTCTTT. Translating it yields CASSFAAGGPGDQNTEAFF.

This chain joins TRBV7-2 and TRBJ1-2; D is ambiguous. Germline CDR1 reads SGHTA; CDR2 reads FQGNSA. The V end lost 1 base, the J end lost 4 bases, and 13 bases lay between the germline ends. CDR3 length: 15 residues. CDR3 bases: TGTGCCAGCAGCTTAGGACTCTCAGGCGTCTATGGCTACACCTTC. Its translation: CASSLGLSGVYGYTF.